The rows below give T cell receptor beta chains drawn from one sample of a study of cytomegalovirus exposure and HLA in healthy donors. Produced via immunoSEQ multiplex PCR; TCRdb's table is partial and in-frame only. This sample carries about 120,000 clones, around 89% of them seen once, and the ten largest clones take around 6%. Sequenced: PBMCs. These receptors were taken from a woman aged 18-29 years in good health and CMV-seropositive. Both conserved end residues are part of each CDR3. Fields, in order: CDR3 protein, CDR3 DNA, D gene, CDR3 length, V gene, J gene, clone size. The D gene is left open where the match is weak. Clone size appears in some rows only: once, few, many, or a class for an expanded clone.

CASSFQGNLGEDEKLFF	TGTGCCAGCAGCTTTCAGGGAAACTTAGGCGAGGATGAAAAACTGTTTTTT	NA	17	TRBV5-4	TRBJ1-4	NA
CASRARGDTQYF	TGTGCCAGCAGAGCCAGGGGGGATACGCAGTATTTT	TRBD1	12	TRBV11-3	TRBJ2-3	NA
CASSFDGLAQGNTIYF	TGTGCCAGCAGCTTTGATGGGCTAGCTCAAGGAAACACCATATATTTT	NA	16	TRBV5-6	TRBJ1-3	once
CASRTRQTENEKLFF	TGTGCCAGCAGGACCAGACAAACCGAGAATGAAAAACTGTTTTTT	NA	15	TRBV6-1	TRBJ1-4	NA
CASSTQGASTEAFF	TGTGCCAGCAGCACCCAGGGGGCGAGCACTGAAGCTTTCTTT	TRBD1	14	TRBV7-3	TRBJ1-1	NA
CASSLRTGSVYNEQFF	TGCGCCAGCAGCTTGAGGACAGGTTCCGTTTACAATGAGCAGTTCTTC	TRBD1	16	TRBV5-1	TRBJ2-1	NA
CASSPQGSAGNTIYF	TGTGCCAGCAGCCCACAGGGGTCAGCTGGAAACACCATATATTTT	TRBD1	15	TRBV7-9	TRBJ1-3	NA
CASSWGGGNTEAFF	TGCGCCAGCAGCTGGGGAGGGGGGAACACTGAAGCTTTCTTT	NA	14	TRBV5-1	TRBJ1-1	NA
CASSLRQGWNEQFF	TGTGCCAGCAGCCTCCGACAGGGGTGGAATGAGCAGTTCTTC	TRBD1	14	TRBV7-2	TRBJ2-1	NA
CASSAKSRDEKLFF	TGTGCCAGCAGCGCCAAGTCCAGGGATGAAAAACTGTTTTTT	NA	14	TRBV9	TRBJ1-4	NA
CASRWGRDTEAFF	TGCGCCAGCAGATGGGGGCGGGACACTGAAGCTTTCTTT	NA	13	TRBV5-1	TRBJ1-1	NA
CASSPGQVYNEQFF	TGTGCCAGCTCACCAGGACAGGTCTACAATGAGCAGTTCTTC	TRBD1	14	TRBV18	TRBJ2-1	NA
CASSLVSSSVNSYNEQFF	TGTGCCAGCAGCTTAGTCTCGTCTAGCGTAAACTCCTACAATGAGCAGTTCTTC	NA	18	TRBV7-9	TRBJ2-1	NA
CASSSRASGRDIQYF	TGTGCCAGCAGCTCGAGGGCTAGCGGGAGGGACATTCAGTACTTC	TRBD2	15	TRBV7-9	TRBJ2-4	NA
CASSLGPLARGYEQYF	TGTGCCAGCAGCTTAGGCCCCCTCGCCAGGGGCTACGAGCAGTACTTC	NA	16	TRBV11-3	TRBJ2-7	NA
CASREAGGSGNTIYF	TGTGCCAGCAGGGAGGCCGGGGGCTCTGGAAACACCATATATTTT	NA	15	TRBV2	TRBJ1-3	NA
CASSRTALEAFF	TGTGCCAGCAGTAGGACAGCGCTGGAAGCTTTCTTT	NA	12	TRBV2	TRBJ1-1	few
CASSLALGTGGTDTQYF	TGCGCCAGCAGCTTGGCCCTAGGGACAGGGGGGACAGATACGCAGTATTTT	TRBD1	17	TRBV5-1	TRBJ2-3	NA
CAWMQAGNTEAFF	TGTGCCTGGATGCAGGCAGGAAACACTGAAGCTTTCTTT	NA	13	TRBV30	TRBJ1-1	NA
CASSLTAGEATEAFF	TGTGCCAGCAGCTTAACGGCCGGTGAGGCCACTGAAGCTTTCTTT	NA	15	TRBV7-3	TRBJ1-1	NA
CASSINQGNEQFF	TGTGCCAGCAGCATAAATCAGGGCAATGAGCAGTTCTTC	NA	13	TRBV7-9	TRBJ2-1	few
CAWDKPPPFRETTYEQYF	TGTGCCTGGGATAAGCCTCCCCCTTTTCGAGAGACAACCTACGAGCAGTACTTC	NA	18	TRBV30	TRBJ2-7	NA
CASSSNRGRVYGYTF	TGTGCCAGCAGCTCCAACAGGGGGCGCGTCTATGGCTACACCTTC	TRBD1	15	TRBV11-2	TRBJ1-2	once
CASSDVGGGTYYEQYF	TGCGCCAGCAGTGACGTCGGCGGGGGGACTTACTACGAGCAGTACTTC	TRBD2	16	TRBV10-2	TRBJ2-7	NA
CASSSSTARYNEQFF	TGTGCCAGCAGCTCATCAACCGCTCGGTACAATGAGCAGTTCTTC	NA	15	TRBV7-9	TRBJ2-1	NA
CASSLAGGKETQYF	TGCGCCAGCAGCCTAGCGGGGGGGAAGGAGACCCAGTACTTC	TRBD2	14	TRBV5-1	TRBJ2-5	NA
CASSLDNNPNYGYTF	TGTGCCAGCAGCTTAGACAATAATCCTAACTATGGCTACACCTTC	NA	15	TRBV7-9	TRBJ1-2	NA
CASSPSFARSSYEQYF	TGTGCCAGCAGCCCCTCGTTCGCGCGAAGCTCCTACGAGCAGTACTTC	NA	16	TRBV5-6	TRBJ2-7	NA
CASSWTGTGYEQYF	TGCGCCAGCAGCTGGACCGGGACAGGCTACGAGCAGTACTTC	TRBD1	14	TRBV5-1	TRBJ2-7	NA
CASSLTSNGELFF	TGTGCCAGCAGCTTAACAAGCAACGGGGAGCTGTTTTTT	NA	13	TRBV7-3	TRBJ2-2	NA
CASSQLGTGEDTIYF	TGTGCCAGCAGCCAGCTCGGGACAGGGGAGGACACCATATATTTT	TRBD1	15	TRBV7-8	TRBJ1-3	NA
CAWRGTSYNEQFF	TGTGCCTGGAGGGGGACAAGTTACAATGAGCAGTTCTTC	NA	13	TRBV30	TRBJ2-1	NA
CASSPDSNYGYTF	TGTGCCAGCAGTCCGGACAGCAACTATGGCTACACCTTC	NA	13	TRBV6-6	TRBJ1-2	NA
CASSWGGNTEAFF	TGCGCCAGCAGCTGGGGGGGGAACACTGAAGCTTTCTTT	NA	13	TRBV5-1	TRBJ1-1	NA
CASSHRDRAYNEQFF	TGTGCCAGCAGCCACCGGGACAGAGCCTACAATGAGCAGTTCTTC	TRBD1	15	TRBV6-5	TRBJ2-1	NA
CASRPGLSTDTQYF	TGTGCCAGCAGGCCGGGACTTTCCACAGATACGCAGTATTTT	NA	14	TRBV25-1	TRBJ2-3	NA
CATSDYLSSYEQYF	TGTGCCACCTCTGACTACCTTAGCTCCTACGAGCAGTACTTC	NA	14	TRBV15	TRBJ2-7	NA
CASSPTSGRAVRTGELFF	TGTGCCAGCAGCCCCACTAGCGGGAGGGCCGTGAGGACCGGGGAGCTGTTTTTT	TRBD2	18	TRBV7-3	TRBJ2-2	NA
CASSRTAPYPPTSKIRGF	TGTGCCAGTAGTAGAACAGCACCTTATCCTCCTACGAGTAAGATACGGGGCTTC	NA	18	TRBV19	TRBJ2-7	NA
CAWERGGNTIYF	TGTGCCTGGGAACGGGGGGGAAACACCATATATTTT	NA	12	TRBV30	TRBJ1-3	NA
CASSGQDRAGYTF	TGCGCCAGCAGCGGCCAGGACAGGGCTGGCTACACCTTC	TRBD1	13	TRBV5-1	TRBJ1-2	NA
CASSPHISGANVLTF	TGTGCCAGCAGCCCTCACATCTCTGGGGCCAACGTCCTGACTTTC	NA	15	TRBV9	TRBJ2-6	NA
CASSPGTGPQF	TGTGCCAGCAGCCCCGGGACAGGGCCCCAGTTT	TRBD1	11	TRBV6-6	TRBJ1-1	NA
CASSLAWARVVNTIYF	TGTGCCAGCAGCTTAGCATGGGCCAGGGTGGTAAACACCATATATTTT	NA	16	TRBV7-9	TRBJ1-3	NA
CAWTGAIREAFF	TGTGCCTGGACAGGGGCCATAAGGGAAGCTTTCTTT	NA	12	TRBV30	TRBJ1-1	NA
CASKIDSGGRRGYTF	TGTGCCAGCAAAATCGACTCGGGGGGTCGACGGGGCTACACCTTC	NA	15	TRBV6-5	TRBJ1-2	NA
CASSQRGTSGGARETQYF	TGCGCCAGCAGCCAAAGGGGGACTAGCGGGGGGGCCAGGGAGACCCAGTACTTC	TRBD2	18	TRBV4-1	TRBJ2-5	NA
CASVDRGRTDTQYF	TGTGCCAGCGTCGACAGGGGGCGAACAGATACGCAGTATTTT	TRBD1	14	TRBV6-1	TRBJ2-3	medium-sized
CASSLGLEGSYTF	TGTGCCAGCAGCTTAGGACTTGAGGGAAGCTACACCTTC	NA	13	TRBV7-9	TRBJ1-2	few
CASSYFGFQQNTEAFF	TGCGCCAGCAGCTACTTCGGGTTTCAGCAGAACACTGAAGCTTTCTTT	NA	16	TRBV5-1	TRBJ1-1	NA
CASSTTGLDFTIYF	TGTGCCAGTTCGACGACAGGGTTGGATTTCACCATATATTTT	TRBD1	14	TRBV19	TRBJ1-3	NA
CASSQVTGMREQYF	TGCGCCAGCAGCCAAGTAACCGGGATGAGAGAGCAGTACTTC	NA	14	TRBV4-3	TRBJ2-7	NA
CASSTSGEYGYTF	TGCGCCAGCAGTACCTCGGGGGAGTATGGCTACACCTTC	NA	13	TRBV5-1	TRBJ1-2	NA
CASSLARGGWGYPGNTIYF	TGTGCCAGCAGCTTAGCGCGGGGGGGTTGGGGTTACCCTGGAAACACCATATATTTT	NA	19	TRBV7-8	TRBJ1-3	NA
CASSAYYLTLANEQYF	TGTGCCAGCAGTGCCTACTACCTAACCCTCGCCAACGAGCAGTACTTC	NA	16	TRBV6-1	TRBJ2-7	NA
CAWRQDNGYTF	TGTGCCTGGAGACAGGATAATGGCTACACCTTC	NA	11	TRBV30	TRBJ1-2	NA